A selection of T cell receptor beta chains follows, all from one sample in a study of identical twins. MiXCR was run by TCRdb on the 5' RACE reads, yielding one entry per CDR3 protein. The sample lists nearly 650,000 distinct CDR3 sequences, about 7% occurring once. These sequences were also reported in another study, on yellow fever vaccine responses in identical twins.

The specimen sequenced was PBMCs. Receptors originate from a woman aged 18 to 35 in good health. CDR3s include the opening cysteine and the closing phenylalanine or tryptophan. A D gene is named only where the DNA matches it firmly. Size is stated for part of the rows, as once, few or many counts, or as a class when the clone is expanded.

TGCGCCAGCAGCATATCCGACCCCGTCGGTGGCTACACCTTC	CASSISDPVGGYTF	TRBV5-1	TRBJ1-2	NA	many
TGCGCCAGCAGTGTTCTAGCGGGGATATACAATGAGCAGTTCTTC	CASSVLAGIYNEQFF	TRBV10-1	TRBJ2-1	TRBD2	few
TGTGCCAGCAGTGGAGAGGGCAGGGCCGGTGATGAAAAACTGTTTTTT	CASSGEGRAGDEKLFF	TRBV2	TRBJ1-4	NA	many
TGTGCCAGCAGTTACTCGCTGGGGCAGGGTGGCGAGCAGTACTTC	CASSYSLGQGGEQYF	TRBV6-5	TRBJ2-7	NA	few
TGTGCCATCAGTGGTCAGTACACGGATACGCAGTATTTT	CAISGQYTDTQYF	TRBV10-3	TRBJ2-3	NA	many
TGCAGTGCTAGAAGGCAGGGCTCCTATAATTCACCCCTCCACTTT	CSARRQGSYNSPLHF	TRBV20-1	TRBJ1-6	NA	few
TGCAGCGTTGACTGTAGGGTGGGACAGGACTATGGCTACACCTTC	CSVDCRVGQDYGYTF	TRBV29-1	TRBJ1-2	TRBD1	many
TGTGCCAGCACCGGGGACGGGGAACCCTACAATGAGCAGTTCTTC	CASTGDGEPYNEQFF	TRBV27	TRBJ2-1	NA	NA
TGCAGTGCTAGCTCTGCCATGAACACCGGGGAGCTGTTTTTT	CSASSAMNTGELFF	TRBV20-1	TRBJ2-2	NA	NA
TGCGCCAGCCGCCGCGGAACTATGCCGCAAGAGACCCAGTACTTC	CASRRGTMPQETQYF	TRBV5-1	TRBJ2-5	NA	few
TGCGCCAGCCTTCACGGCACTAGCGGGGTTAGTGAGCAGTTCTTC	CASLHGTSGVSEQFF	TRBV10-2	TRBJ2-1	TRBD2	few
TGCAGTGCAGGGACTGTCAACTATGGCTACACCTTC	CSAGTVNYGYTF	TRBV20-1	TRBJ1-2	NA	NA
TGCGCCAGCAGCTTGGCCAGCCAGAAGAACACCGGGGAGCTGTTTTTT	CASSLASQKNTGELFF	TRBV5-1	TRBJ2-2	NA	few
TGTGCCAGCATCCCCCCCGACGGAGGAGCGAGCAGTGAGCAGTTCTTC	CASIPPDGGASSEQFF	TRBV12-3/TRBV12-4	TRBJ2-1	NA	few
TGCGCCAGCAGCTACCTAGCGGGAGGAGATGCCTACGAGCAGTACTTC	CASSYLAGGDAYEQYF	TRBV5-1	TRBJ2-7	TRBD2	NA
TGTGCCATCAGCCTACTAGCGGGAGTAAGTTCCAGCTCCTACAATGAGCAGTTCTTC	CAISLLAGVSSSSYNEQFF	TRBV10-3	TRBJ2-1	TRBD2	few